Presented here are 19 T cell receptor beta chains from one specimen sequenced in a study of blood T cell repertoires in COVID-19. Assay: immunoSEQ multiplex PCR; the TCRdb copy retains only in-frame clones and omits some. This sample has under 200,000 clones, with 84% found just once. The material sequenced was peripheral blood. Receptors were obtained from a man aged 40-50 years who had recovered from COVID-19.

The chain uses TRBV18 and TRBJ2-5; unclear D gene. The CDR3 contains 12 residues. Trimming removed 3 bases at V and 4 bases at J, with 6 bases between. Looked up from germline, CDR1 is KGHSH and CDR2 is LQKENI. In DNA form, the CDR3 reads TGTGCCAGCTCACCCTACGGAGAGACCCAGTACTTC. Amino acids: CASSPYGETQYF.

J is TRBJ1-1 and V is TRBV6-5; weak D call: TRBD1 (5 bases). The length of the CDR3 is 14 residues. V lost 0 bases, J lost 4 bases, and 9 bases lay in between. CDR1 is MNHEY, CDR2 SVGAGI, per germline. The CDR3 loop reads CASSYSGAATEAFF. DNA for the CDR3: TGTGCCAGCAGTTACTCTGGGGCGGCCACTGAAGCTTTCTTT.

This clone was seen more than once but under ten times. The rearrangement uses TRBV4-1 and TRBJ2-1; 7 bases map to TRBD2. This CDR3 is 14 amino acids long. From germline, CDR1 is MGHRA and CDR2 YSYEKL. V lost 6 bases and J lost 8; bases outside the gene matches: 10. CDR3 protein: CASSLGVAGYEQFF. CDR3 sequence (DNA): TGCGCCAGCAGTCTCGGGGTAGCGGGCTATGAGCAGTTCTTC.

The sample holds a few counts of this clone. The chain joins TRBV29-1 to TRBJ2-1; 12 bases agree with TRBD2. The ends lost 0 bases at V and 6 bases at J; junction bases unmatched: 3. Germline V CDR1 and CDR2: SQVTM, ANQGSEA. The CDR3 is 15 amino acids. As DNA, the CDR3 is TGCAGCGTTGAAGAGGTGACTAGCGGGAGCAATGAGCAGTTCTTC. Its protein is CSVEEVTSGSNEQFF.

The chain joins TRBV9 to TRBJ2-1; the D gene is possibly TRBD2 (6 bases). This CDR3 spans 15 amino acids. Per germline, CDR1 SGDLS and CDR2 YYNGEE. The V end lost 4 bases, the J end lost 2 bases, and 13 bases lay between the germline ends. The CDR3 reads CASSSRDWAYNEQFF. Written as DNA, the CDR3 is TGTGCCAGCAGCTCCCGGGACTGGGCCTACAATGAGCAGTTCTTC.

This rearrangement joins TRBV6-5 to TRBJ2-3; TRBD2 matches at 13 bases. CDR3 size: 13 residues. Germline values: CDR1 MNHEY, CDR2 SVGAGI. V was clipped by 6 bases and J by 10 bases; unmatched bases: 4. The CDR3 sequence: CASSLGLAGAQYF. The CDR3 region has the DNA TGTGCCAGCAGCCTCGGACTAGCGGGAGCGCAGTATTTT.

This chain connects TRBV6-1 to TRBJ1-5, with D unclear. CDR1 is MNHNS, CDR2 SASEGT, per germline. V shed 6 bases and J shed 2 bases, with 11 bases lying between them. The CDR3 has 14 amino acids. The CDR3, as DNA: TGTGCCAGCAGCCAGACGGGAGGCAATCAGCCCCAGCATTTT. It yields the protein CASSQTGGNQPQHF.

The chain uses TRBV6-5 and TRBJ1-5; possible D gene TRBD1, 6 bases. Germline lookup yields CDR1 MNHEY and CDR2 SVGAGI. This CDR3 is built from 15 residues. V gave up 6 bases and J gave up 1 base, with 13 bases separating them. The CDR3 bases are TGTGCCAGCAGGAGGGGGGGAGCAAGCAATCAGCCCCAGCATTTT. Protein product: CASRRGGASNQPQHF.

V and J are TRBV15 and TRBJ1-1, with 7 bases fitting TRBD1. The V segment lost 0 bases and the J segment 8 bases; nucleotides outside the gene matches: 6. This CDR3 contains 14 residues. Germline values: CDR1 LNHNV, CDR2 YYDKDF (reference sequence). The CDR3 protein is CATSRDFSGQEAFF. CDR3 bases: TGTGCCACCAGCAGAGATTTTTCGGGACAGGAAGCTTTCTTT. The whole variable domain, remainder taken from reference TRBV15 and TRBJ1-1, is DAMVIQNPRYQVTQFGKPVTLSCSQTLNHNVMYWYQQKSSQAPKLLFHYYDKDFNNEADTPDNFQSRRPNTSFCFLDIRSPGLGDTAMYLCATSRDFSGQEAFFGQGTRLTVV.

V and J are TRBV14 and TRBJ2-1, with 8 bases fitting TRBD2. The CDR3 consists of 16 residues. CDR1 is SGHDN, CDR2 FVKESK, per germline. The junction had 11 bases not matched to a gene; V was cut back by 3 bases and J by 7 bases. This chain's CDR3 is CASSHPGGRRKNEQFF. For the CDR3, the DNA is TGTGCCAGCAGCCACCCGGGGGGGCGACGGAAAAATGAGCAGTTCTTC.

The chain couples TRBV5-8 to TRBJ2-5, with D possibly matching TRBD2 (6 bases). Germline V CDR1 and CDR2: SGHTS, YDEGEE. V lost 6 bases and J lost 2, with 11 bases in between. The CDR3 has 13 amino acids. CDR3 bases: TGTGCCAGCACCCCCCGGGGGCAAGAGACCCAGTACTTC. Protein sequence: CASTPRGQETQYF.

This chain connects TRBV7-2 to TRBJ2-1, with 8 bases identical to TRBD2. Germline V lookup: CDR1 SGHTA, CDR2 FQGNSA. V was pared by 0 bases and J by 4 bases, with 2 bases of the junction left unmatched. This CDR3 is 15 amino acids long. The CDR3 loop is CASSLASGAYNEQFF. The CDR3 region has the DNA TGTGCCAGCAGCTTAGCTAGCGGGGCTTACAATGAGCAGTTCTTC.

The chain employs TRBV6-5 and TRBJ1-5, with 9 bases identical to TRBD1. The CDR3 is made up of 15 amino acids. The junction had 5 bases not matched to a gene; V was cut back by 5 bases and J by 3 bases. The V gene's germline CDR1 is MNHEY and CDR2 SVGAGI. CDR3 residues: CASSPGTGINQPQHF. The CDR3 bases are TGTGCCAGCAGTCCCGGGACAGGGATCAATCAGCCCCAGCATTTT.

V is TRBV4-3 and J is TRBJ1-6; D remains unclear. This CDR3 region has 18 residues. The ends were cut back, 0 bases at V and 6 bases at J, with 18 bases in the middle. Germline V gives CDR1 LGHNA, CDR2 YSLEER. This chain's CDR3 is CASSQEVAGSARNSPLHF. For the CDR3, the DNA is TGCGCCAGCAGCCAAGAAGTCGCGGGATCGGCCCGTAATTCACCCCTCCACTTT.

V gene TRBV14 combines with J gene TRBJ2-7; 13 positions match TRBD2. CDR3 length: 19 residues. Germline V gives CDR1 SGHDN, CDR2 FVKESK. With V trimmed by 0 bases and J by 2 bases, 10 bases remained unmatched. Here the CDR3 DNA reads TGTGCCAGCAGCCAAGATCGGGTAGTGGGGACTAGCGGGGCCTACGAGCAGTACTTC. It translates to CASSQDRVVGTSGAYEQYF.

V usage is TRBV7-2 and J usage is TRBJ2-7, with 7 bases fitting TRBD2. Germline V gives CDR1 SGHTA, CDR2 FQGNSA. CDR3 size: 13 residues. V trimming: 3 bases; J trimming: 5 bases; junction bases outside the gene matches: 4. CDR3: CASSFAGVNEQYF. CDR3 DNA: TGTGCCAGCAGCTTTGCGGGAGTCAACGAGCAGTACTTC.

V usage is TRBV15 and J usage is TRBJ1-6; D is unresolved. Germline V gene lookup returns CDR1 LNHNV and CDR2 YYDKDF (reference sequence). V shed 5 bases and J shed 8 bases, with 4 bases lying between them. The CDR3 spans 11 residues. As DNA, the CDR3 is TGTGCCACCAGCCGCGATTCACCCCTCCACTTT. Its protein product is CATSRDSPLHF.

This rearrangement joins TRBV6-5 to TRBJ2-1, with D maybe TRBD2 (5 bases). The CDR3 runs 15 residues. V was trimmed by 5 bases and J by 1 base, leaving 12 bases between them. Germline V gene lookup returns CDR1 MNHEY and CDR2 SVGAGI. CDR3 amino acids: CASSNIARSYNEQFF. In DNA form, the CDR3 reads TGTGCCAGCAGTAATATAGCGAGATCCTACAATGAGCAGTTCTTC.

The genes are TRBV29-1 and TRBJ1-1; 11 positions match TRBD1. Germline lookup yields CDR1 SQVTM and CDR2 ANQGSEA. The junction had 7 bases not matched to a gene; V was cut back by 3 bases and J by 10 bases. The CDR3 is made up of 13 amino acids. The CDR3 reads CSVEDRGQWGAFF. CDR3 DNA: TGCAGCGTTGAGGACAGGGGGCAGTGGGGAGCTTTCTTT.